This note documents a single T cell receptor beta chain sequence. What it binds is unknown. The germline gives CDR1 MNHEY, CDR2 SMNVEV (reference sequence). CDR3 length: 14 residues. V was clipped by 3 bases and J by 4 bases; unmatched bases: 5. The sample originates from a study of T cell repertoires in cytomegalovirus infection. Study information: Evidence of both CMV infection and a matching HLA type came from public TCR beta signatures. Whole-study findings and limits: Cumulative public TCR beta family frequency identified CMV carriers with the relevant HLA. Predominance within the ex vivo response was attributable to HLA-C-restricted CMV-specific TCR beta clonotypes.

TCRdb reprocessed the reads with MiXCR, giving one entry per CDR3 protein. The table lists about 490,000 distinct CDR3 sequences, less than 30% of them singletons. The TCR originated in a human donor in good health (CMV status not recorded). Some clones in this sample may be carry-over from other donors' samples. This chain uses TRBV27 with TRBJ2-5; TRBD1 matches at 7 bases. Sequencing was done on a sample of PBMCs. CDR3 sequence: CASSFPGQTETQYF. CDR3 sequence (DNA): TGTGCCAGCAGTTTCCCGGGACAGACAGAGACCCAGTACTTC.